Each of the 32 T cell receptor beta chains below was sequenced from the same sample in a study of blood T cell repertoires in COVID-19. Sequencing was performed with immunoSEQ multiplex PCR; in TCRdb, only in-frame clones are kept and a portion is missing. Of more than 85,000 clones in the sample, 87% were seen once. What was sequenced was peripheral blood. All receptors derive from a man in his 70s with acute or convalescent COVID-19.

The count of this clone is one. The chain carries TRBV6-1 and TRBJ2-7; D gene uncertain. V lost 2 bases to trimming and J lost 7 bases, with 12 bases between them. The CDR3 sequence is 13 residues long. The germline V gene has CDR1 MNHNS and CDR2 SASEGT. CDR3 sequence (DNA): TGTGCCAGCAGTGAATGGAATAACGGGGAGCAGTACGTC. Translating it yields CASSEWNNGEQYV.

The chain recombines TRBV10-3 with TRBJ1-3, with D unclear. This CDR3 spans 17 amino acids. Between the trimmed V and J ends, which lost 0 bases and 4 bases, there was a span of 16 bases. CDR1 and CDR2 (germline): ENHRY, SYGVKD. The CDR3 DNA follows: TGTGCCATCAGTGAGTCCCGCCAGAGGCTGTCCGGAAACACCATATATTTT. This translates into CAISESRQRLSGNTIYF.

The chain carries TRBV6-5 and TRBJ1-6; 9 nucleotides align to TRBD1. This CDR3 comprises 16 residues. Germline values: CDR1 MNHEY, CDR2 SVGAGI. J lost 12 bases, V lost 4 bases, and 13 bases had no gene match. As DNA, the CDR3 is TGTGCCAGCAGTTTGGGGACAGGGAGCCCCATTGGACCCCTCCACTTT. It encodes CASSLGTGSPIGPLHF.

The rearrangement links TRBV28 to TRBJ2-7; the match to TRBD2 covers 7 bases. The CDR3 length is 15 residues. CDR1 is MDHEN and CDR2 is SYDVKM in the germline V gene. V trimming: 4 bases; J trimming: 4 bases; junction bases outside the gene matches: 10. Here the CDR3 DNA reads TGTGCCAGCAGTTCGGGAGGCACTATGTCGTACGAGCAGTACGTC. Translation: CASSSGGTMSYEQYV.

The CDR3 protein is CASSEFQGSGYTF. CDR3 in DNA: TGTGCCAGCAGTGAATTCCAGGGTAGTGGCTACACCTTC. This chain uses TRBV25-1 with TRBJ1-2, with a weak D call TRBD1 (5 bases). The germline gives CDR1 MGHDK, CDR2 SYGVNS. The CDR3 is 13 residues long. The V gene lost 1 base and the J gene lost 7 bases, with 10 bases spanning the gap.

This rearrangement joins TRBV5-1 to TRBJ2-7; 7 bases are shared with TRBD1. V lost 3 bases and J lost 5; bases outside the gene matches: 11. The CDR3 loop spans 15 amino acids. Germline V lookup: CDR1 SGHRS, CDR2 YFSETQ. The CDR3 DNA sequence: TGCGCCAGCAGCTCTCGGACAGGATTCGTCGACGAGCAGTACTTC. It translates to CASSSRTGFVDEQYF.

V and J are TRBV4-1 and TRBJ1-1, with 10 nucleotides matching TRBD1. Looked up from germline, CDR1 is MGHRA and CDR2 is YSYEKL. The J segment lost 6 bases and the V segment lost 2 bases, leaving 6 bases of the junction unmatched. This CDR3 has 15 amino acids. CDR3 in amino acids: CASSQKTGGDAEAFF. The DNA of the CDR3 is TGCGCCAGCAGCCAAAAGACAGGGGGCGACGCTGAAGCTTTCTTT.

V is TRBV10-1 and J is TRBJ2-1; 10 bases are shared with TRBD1. The V segment lost 5 bases and the J segment 7 bases; nucleotides outside the gene matches: 8. There are 15 residues in the CDR3. The germline CDR1 and CDR2 sequences are WNHNN and SYGVQD (reference sequence). DNA for the CDR3: TGCGCCAGCAGTTCAGGGACAGGGGTCGGGAATGAGCAGTTCTTC. Protein product: CASSSGTGVGNEQFF.

The rearrangement uses TRBV25-1 and TRBJ2-7, with 8 nucleotides matching TRBD1. Looked up from germline, CDR1 is MGHDK and CDR2 is SYGVNS. With 4 bases clipped from V and 1 base from J, the junction kept 6 bases outside the gene matches. The CDR3 covers 15 residues. The CDR3 sequence is CASSASDRVSYEQYF. CDR3 sequence (DNA): TGTGCCAGCAGTGCGTCGGACAGGGTGTCCTACGAGCAGTACTTC.

This clone came up a few times. This chain links TRBV10-3 with TRBJ2-7, with 7 bases matching TRBD1. The CDR3 consists of 20 residues. The V and J ends lost 3 bases and 0 bases, in that order; junction bases with no gene match: 20. Germline CDR1 reads ENHRY; CDR2 reads SYGVKD. The DNA for the CDR3 is TGTGCCATCAGTGACCCTCCCCCGTTATTCCGGGACAGAGGCTCCTACGAGCAGTACTTC. Translated, it gives CAISDPPPLFRDRGSYEQYF.

V and J are TRBV5-1 and TRBJ2-1; D unclear. Germline V CDR1 and CDR2: SGHRS, YFSETQ. CDR3 length equals 13 residues. The V gene lost 0 bases and the J gene lost 5 bases, with 6 bases spanning the gap. This CDR3 reads CASSLDSNNEQFF. CDR3 nucleotide sequence: TGCGCCAGCAGCTTGGACTCAAACAATGAGCAGTTCTTC.

The rearrangement joins TRBV2 to TRBJ2-1; D ambiguous. This CDR3 spans 15 amino acids. The V end was cut by 5 bases, the J end by 14 bases, with 25 bases between. The germline V gene encodes CDR1 SNHLY and CDR2 FYNNEI. For the CDR3, the DNA is TGTGCCAGCAGTCTAACCCCCACTCAATTTGGTGGTGAGTTCTTC. Protein: CASSLTPTQFGGEFF.

The J gene is TRBJ1-5, the V gene TRBV7-9; the D is unclear. V dropped 1 base and J dropped 4 bases, with 14 bases sitting between them. CDR1 is SEHNR, CDR2 FQNEAQ, per germline (reference sequence). CDR3 length: 16 amino acids. The CDR3 protein is CASSLVGPSGNQPQHF. In DNA form, the CDR3 reads TGTGCCAGCAGCTTAGTTGGCCCTTCCGGGAATCAGCCCCAGCATTTT. Variable domain in full (rest from reference TRBV7-9 and TRBJ1-5): DTGVSQNPRHKITKRGQNVTFRCDPISEHNRLYWYRQTLGQGPEFLTYFQNEAQLEKSRLLSDRFSAERPKGSFSTLEIQRTEQGDSAMYLCASSLVGPSGNQPQHFGDGTRLSIL.

The chain joins TRBV30 to TRBJ1-2; the match to TRBD1 covers 8 bases. Germline CDR1 reads GTSNPN; CDR2 reads SVGIG (reference sequence). CDR3 size: 14 residues. V lost 3 bases to trimming and J lost 4 bases; unmatched junction nucleotides: 7. The CDR3 here is CAWSADRGSYGYTF. The DNA of the CDR3 is TGTGCCTGGAGCGCTGACAGGGGCTCCTATGGCTACACCTTC.

This chain links TRBV9 with TRBJ1-6; TRBD1 aligns across 7 bases. Germline V CDR1 and CDR2: SGDLS, YYNGEE. V trimming: 3 bases; J trimming: 7 bases; junction bases outside the gene matches: 1. The CDR3 spans 13 residues. CDR3 sequence reads: CASSARGNSPLHF. The DNA for the CDR3 is TGTGCCAGCAGCGCCAGGGGGAATTCACCCCTCCACTTT.

The chain has TRBV5-4 and TRBJ2-2; 8 nucleotides align to TRBD2. CDR3 length: 16 residues. V lost 1 base, J lost 4 bases, and 6 bases stayed unmatched. Germline CDR1 reads SGHNT; CDR2 reads YYREEE (reference sequence). The DNA for the CDR3 is TGTGCCAGCAGCTTGAAAACGGGGGGGCCCACCGGGGAGCTGTTTTTT. Residues: CASSLKTGGPTGELFF.

The chain employs TRBV5-1 and TRBJ1-3, with D possibly TRBD1 on 6 matching bases. V was pared by 5 bases and J by 4 bases, with 13 bases between. Germline-derived CDR1 and CDR2 are SGHRS and YFSETQ. The CDR3 totals 14 residues. In DNA, the CDR3 is TGCGCCAGCAGGCCGGACAGAATGGGAAACACCATATATTTT. Amino acids: CASRPDRMGNTIYF.

V gene TRBV7-9 combines with J gene TRBJ1-1; 8 nucleotides line up with TRBD1. Trimming at V came to 1 base and at J to 8 bases, leaving 0 bases not matched to a gene. The CDR3 is 12 amino acids. Per the germline V gene, CDR1 is SEHNR and CDR2 is FQNEAQ (reference sequence). CDR3 loop: CASSLGQGEAFF. CDR3 coding DNA: TGTGCCAGCAGCTTAGGACAGGGGGAAGCTTTCTTT.

The chain joins TRBV10-3 to TRBJ1-1; 8 bases align to TRBD1. With V trimmed by 10 bases and J by 3 bases, 4 bases remained unmatched. Germline CDR1 ENHRY, CDR2 SYGVKD. The CDR3 is 12 amino acids. The CDR3 loop reads CATGQGHTEAFF. CDR3 coding DNA: TGTGCCACCGGACAGGGACACACTGAAGCTTTCTTT.

In this sample, this clone turned up once. The V call is TRBV6-5, the J call TRBJ1-4, with 12 bases that match TRBD1. V gave up 6 bases and J gave up 10 bases; unmatched junction bases: 6. Germline V gene data show CDR1 as MNHEY and CDR2 as SVGAGI. There are 14 residues in the CDR3. The CDR3 DNA follows: TGTGCCAGCAGCCGGGGACAGGGGGCAGGAAAACTGTTTTTT. This encodes CASSRGQGAGKLFF.

This sequence joins TRBV5-6 and TRBJ2-3; 12 nucleotides agree with TRBD2. The V segment lost 1 base and the J segment 2 bases; nucleotides outside the gene matches: 2. The length of the CDR3 is 16 residues. The germline gives CDR1 SGHDT, CDR2 YYEEEE. The CDR3 spells CASSLRLAGATDTQYF. The DNA of the CDR3 is TGTGCCAGCAGCTTGCGACTAGCGGGGGCCACAGATACGCAGTATTTT.

This chain joins TRBV28 and TRBJ2-1; 7 bases agree with TRBD2. Germline CDR1 reads MDHEN; CDR2 reads SYDVKM. The CDR3 is 15 residues long. Trimming took 6 bases from V and 7 from J; bases not matched to a gene: 12. The CDR3 protein is CASSKPGLVGNEQFF. In nucleotides, the CDR3 is TGTGCCAGCAGCAAACCCGGACTAGTTGGTAATGAGCAGTTCTTC.

V usage is TRBV5-1 and J usage is TRBJ1-1, with D possibly TRBD1 on 6 matching bases. This CDR3 has 15 amino acids. Trimming pared 4 bases from V and 0 bases from J, leaving 13 bases between. Germline-derived CDR1 and CDR2 are SGHRS and YFSETQ. CDR3: CASSRPGQMNTEAFF. DNA for the CDR3: TGCGCCAGCAGCAGGCCGGGACAAATGAACACTGAAGCTTTCTTT.

This clone was observed a handful of times. The J gene is TRBJ2-3, the V gene TRBV11-1; 13 bases map to TRBD2. J gave up 4 bases and V 4 bases, and 2 bases lay outside the gene matches. Germline values: CDR1 SGHAT, CDR2 FQDESV (reference sequence). CDR3 size: 15 residues. As DNA, the CDR3 is TGTGCCAGCAGCTCCGGACTAGCGGGGGCAGATACGCAGTATTTT. It yields the protein CASSSGLAGADTQYF. The full variable domain, rest sourced from reference TRBV11-1 and TRBJ2-3, is EAEVAQSPRYKITEKSQAVAFWCDPISGHATLYWYRQILGQGPELLVQFQDESVVDDSQLPKDRFSAERLKGVDSTLKIQPAELGDSAMYLCASSSGLAGADTQYFGPGTRLTVL.

This sequence joins TRBV6-1 and TRBJ2-1; 11 bases align to TRBD2. The CDR3 is 15 residues long. The germline V gene has CDR1 MNHNS and CDR2 SASEGT. J lost 8 bases, V lost 1 base, and 4 bases had no gene match. The CDR3 protein is CASSEGSGGADEQFF. The CDR3 DNA reads TGTGCCAGCAGTGAAGGTAGCGGGGGGGCCGATGAGCAGTTCTTC.

Only a few counts were recorded for this clone. V is TRBV28 and J is TRBJ1-4; no definite D call. V was shortened by 7 bases and J by 8 bases, with 17 bases between the two germline ends. The germline V gene encodes CDR1 MDHEN and CDR2 SYDVKM. This CDR3 comprises 14 residues. This CDR3 reads CASTRSSTREKLFF. DNA of the CDR3: TGTGCCAGCACCAGAAGCTCAACTAGGGAAAAACTGTTTTTT.

The chain is built from TRBV15 and TRBJ1-2; TRBD1 agrees at 11 bases. Germline CDR1 is LNHNV and CDR2 is YYDKDF (reference sequence). V gave up 1 base and J gave up 7 bases; unmatched junction bases: 2. The CDR3 sequence is 14 residues long. The chain's CDR3 is CATSRGTGGFGYTF. The CDR3 DNA sequence: TGTGCCACCAGCAGAGGGACAGGGGGCTTTGGCTACACCTTC.

This rearrangement joins TRBV6-2 or TRBV6-3 to TRBJ2-1, with 11 bases fitting TRBD2. V dropped 6 bases and J dropped 4; count of bases not matched to a gene: 11. The CDR3 consists of 17 residues. The V gene's germline CDR1 is MNHEY and CDR2 SVGEGT. The CDR3 loop is CASSGFGLAGGYNEQFF. DNA for the CDR3: TGTGCCAGCAGCGGATTTGGGCTAGCGGGGGGTTACAATGAGCAGTTCTTC.

There are a few counts of this clone. CDR3 protein: CASSAFWGGRDGYTF. CDR3 DNA sequence: TGTGCCAGCAGCGCCTTCTGGGGGGGAAGGGATGGCTACACCTTC. This chain joins TRBV27 and TRBJ1-2; D might be TRBD1 (5 bases). CDR3 size: 15 residues. The germline V and J ends were trimmed by 6 bases and 6 bases, with 20 bases remaining between them. Germline loops: CDR1 MNHEY, CDR2 SMNVEV (reference sequence).

The chain carries TRBV2 and TRBJ1-1, with a tentative D call TRBD1 (5 bases). Trimming removed 1 base from V and 11 bases from J, with 11 bases in between. CDR3 length equals 12 residues. The germline V gene encodes CDR1 SNHLY and CDR2 FYNNEI. The CDR3: CASSEGDYGAFF. CDR3 in DNA: TGTGCCAGCAGTGAAGGGGACTATGGGGCTTTCTTT. The full variable domain, rest sourced from reference TRBV2 and TRBJ1-1, is EPEVTQTPSHQVTQMGQEVILRCVPISNHLYFYWYRQILGQKVEFLVSFYNNEISEKSEIFDDQFSVERPDGSNFTLKIRSTKLEDSAMYFCASSEGDYGAFFGQGTRLTVV.

The chain couples TRBV19 to TRBJ1-1; TRBD1 might be the D (6 bases). The CDR3 loop spans 15 amino acids. Germline CDR1 LNHDA, CDR2 SQIVND (reference sequence). Trimming removed 2 bases at V and 5 bases at J, with 15 bases between. The DNA of the CDR3 is TGTGCCAGTAGTATAAAACCAGGGGCTGGGACTGAAGCTTTCTTT. Its protein is CASSIKPGAGTEAFF.

The V and J genes are TRBV12-3 or TRBV12-4 and TRBJ2-1; D possibly corresponds to TRBD2 (6 bases). The CDR3 is 13 residues long. Trimming pared 6 bases from V and 4 bases from J, leaving 10 bases between. Here the CDR3 reads CASRKGLYNEQFF. In DNA, the CDR3 is TGTGCCAGCAGAAAGGGACTTTACAATGAGCAGTTCTTC.